The clone carrying this TCR beta chain has ten or more counts. This entry belongs to a study of T-cell reconstitution after alpha-beta-depleted transplantation in children. The CDR3 is made up of 15 amino acids. Trimming pared 0 bases from V and 0 bases from J, leaving 7 bases between. The germline CDR1 and CDR2 sequences are SGHRS and YFSETQ. Unique molecular identifiers were used in preparing the TCRbeta library. TCRdb re-called the PCR reads through MiXCR, storing one row per CDR3 protein. The data show fewer than 750,000 distinct CDR3 sequences, 23% seen once. The sequences come from PBMCs, mostly from graft donor cells, collected 360 days after TCRalphabeta/CD19-depleted stem cell transplant. The origin of this receptor is a boy under three years old who had a stem cell transplant for acute myeloid leukemia, so the T cells may come from the graft donor. The V call is TRBV5-1, the J call TRBJ2-1, with D possibly being TRBD2 (6 bases). CDR3 loop: CASSLEGLSYNEQFF. DNA of the CDR3: TGCGCCAGCAGCTTGGAGGGACTCTCCTACAATGAGCAGTTCTTC.